What follows describes a single TCR beta chain. Its antigen is as yet unknown. Systemic immunosuppression or a history of autoimmune disease excluded patients. This sample was taken from a study of OX40 agonist ivuxolimab in advanced cancers. At the level of the study: Partial responses were achieved by three patients, one with hepatocellular carcinoma and two with cutaneous melanoma.

TCRdb's copy holds only in-frame clones and misses some; the assay was immunoSEQ multiplex PCR. The table includes fewer than 85,000 clones, around 86% detected once. Trimming took 5 bases from V and 3 from J; bases not matched to a gene: 6. The germline CDR1 and CDR2 sequences are MDHEN and SYDVKM. This CDR3 has 15 amino acids. Overall study results and limits: At 0.1 to 3.0 mg/kg and by week 6, CD4+ and CD8+ T cells in the blood had expanded clonally.

Sequenced here: CD4+ or CD8+ T cells sorted from blood, sampled in a trial of the OX40 agonist ivuxolimab. The chain employs TRBV28 and TRBJ1-5, with 8 bases aligning to TRBD1. The sequence was obtained from an adult with an advanced solid tumor such as melanoma, head and neck, liver or kidney cancer. In DNA, the CDR3 is TGTGCCAGCAGTCTCAGACAGGGGAACAATCAGCCCCAGCATTTT. It codes for CASSLRQGNNQPQHF.